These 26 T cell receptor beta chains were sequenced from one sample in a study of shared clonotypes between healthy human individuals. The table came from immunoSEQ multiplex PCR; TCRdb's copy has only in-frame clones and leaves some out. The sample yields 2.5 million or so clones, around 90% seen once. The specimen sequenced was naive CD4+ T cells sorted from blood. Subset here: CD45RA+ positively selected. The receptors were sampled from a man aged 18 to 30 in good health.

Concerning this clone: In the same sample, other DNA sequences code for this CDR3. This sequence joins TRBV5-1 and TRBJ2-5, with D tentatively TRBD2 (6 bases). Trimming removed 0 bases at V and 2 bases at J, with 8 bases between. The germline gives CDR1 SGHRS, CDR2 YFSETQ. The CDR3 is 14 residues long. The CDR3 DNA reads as TGCGCCAGCAGCTTGGGTGCGGGGCAAGAGACCCAGTACTTC. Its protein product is CASSLGAGQETQYF. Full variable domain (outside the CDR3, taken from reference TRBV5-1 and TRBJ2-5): KAGVTQTPRYLIKTRGQQVTLSCSPISGHRSVSWYQQTPGQGLQFLFEYFSETQRNKGNFPGRFSGRQFSNSRSEMNVSTLELGDSALYLCASSLGAGQETQYFGPGTRLLVL.

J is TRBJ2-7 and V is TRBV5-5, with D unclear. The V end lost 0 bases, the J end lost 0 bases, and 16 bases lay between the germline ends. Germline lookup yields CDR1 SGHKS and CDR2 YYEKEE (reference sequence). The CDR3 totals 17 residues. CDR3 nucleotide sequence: TGTGCCAGCAGCTTGGAATTGCTCCGATTAAGCTCCTACGAGCAGTACTTC. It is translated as CASSLELLRLSSYEQYF.

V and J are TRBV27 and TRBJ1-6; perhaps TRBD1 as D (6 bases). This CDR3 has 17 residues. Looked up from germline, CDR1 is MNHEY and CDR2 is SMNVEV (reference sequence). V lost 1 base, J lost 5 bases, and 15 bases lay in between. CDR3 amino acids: CASSLFVGGVDNSPLHF. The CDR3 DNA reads TGTGCCAGCAGTTTATTCGTCGGGGGCGTAGATAATTCACCCCTCCACTTT.

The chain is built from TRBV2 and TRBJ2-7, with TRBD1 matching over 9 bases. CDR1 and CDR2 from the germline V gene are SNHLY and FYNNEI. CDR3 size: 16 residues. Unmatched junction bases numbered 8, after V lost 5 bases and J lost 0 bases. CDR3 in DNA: TGTGCCAGCAGTCCGGACAGGGGAATGAGCTCCTACGAGCAGTACTTC. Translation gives CASSPDRGMSSYEQYF.

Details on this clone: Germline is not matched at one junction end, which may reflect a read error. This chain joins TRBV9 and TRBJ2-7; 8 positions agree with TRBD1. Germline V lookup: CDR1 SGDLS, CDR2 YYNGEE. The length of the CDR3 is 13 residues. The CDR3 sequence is CASSRTGTGGYHF. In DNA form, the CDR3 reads TGTGCCAGCAGTCGGACCGGGACAGGAGGTTATCACTTC.

The CDR3 sequence is CASSLPGENIQYF. The CDR3 DNA reads TGCGCCAGCAGCTTGCCCGGAGAAAACATTCAGTACTTC. This sequence joins TRBV5-1 and TRBJ2-4; the D is unclear. The CDR3 consists of 13 residues. V was trimmed by 1 base and J by 5 bases, leaving 7 bases between them. CDR1 and CDR2 (germline): SGHRS, YFSETQ.

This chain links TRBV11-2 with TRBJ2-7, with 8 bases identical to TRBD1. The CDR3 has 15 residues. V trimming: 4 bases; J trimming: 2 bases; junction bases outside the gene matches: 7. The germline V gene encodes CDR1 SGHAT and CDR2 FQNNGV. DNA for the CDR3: TGTGCCAGCAGCTCTGGACAGGGATATGCCTACGAGCAGTACTTC. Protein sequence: CASSSGQGYAYEQYF.

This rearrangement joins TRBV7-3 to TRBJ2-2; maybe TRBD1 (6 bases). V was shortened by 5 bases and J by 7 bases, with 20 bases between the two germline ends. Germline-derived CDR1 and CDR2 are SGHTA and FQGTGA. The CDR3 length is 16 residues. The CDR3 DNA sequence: TGTGCCAGCAGCCGCTCTTCGACAGGCGATGGCGGGGAGCTGTTTTTT. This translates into CASSRSSTGDGGELFF.

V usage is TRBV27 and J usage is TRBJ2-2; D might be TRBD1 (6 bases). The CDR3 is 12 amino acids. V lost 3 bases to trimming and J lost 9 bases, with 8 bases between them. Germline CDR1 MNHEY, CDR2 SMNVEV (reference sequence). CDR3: CASSFRGRELFF. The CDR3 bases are TGTGCCAGCAGTTTTAGGGGGAGGGAGCTGTTTTTT.

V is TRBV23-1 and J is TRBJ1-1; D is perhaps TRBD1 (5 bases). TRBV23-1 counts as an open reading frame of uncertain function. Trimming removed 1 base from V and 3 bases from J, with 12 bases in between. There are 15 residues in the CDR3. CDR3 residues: CASSQFQGPDTEAFF. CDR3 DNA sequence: TGCGCCAGCAGTCAATTCCAGGGTCCGGACACTGAAGCTTTCTTT.

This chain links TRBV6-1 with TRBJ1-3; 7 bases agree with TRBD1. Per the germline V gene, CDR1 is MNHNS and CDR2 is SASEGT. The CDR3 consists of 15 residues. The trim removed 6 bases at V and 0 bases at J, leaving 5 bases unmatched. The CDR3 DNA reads TGTGCCAGCAGCCCGGACAGGAGCTCTGGAAACACCATATATTTT. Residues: CASSPDRSSGNTIYF.

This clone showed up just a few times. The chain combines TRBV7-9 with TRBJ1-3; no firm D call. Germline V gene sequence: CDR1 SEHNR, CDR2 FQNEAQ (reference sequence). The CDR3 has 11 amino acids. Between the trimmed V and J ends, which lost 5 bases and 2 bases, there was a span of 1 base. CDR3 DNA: TGTGCCAGCAGCGCTGGAAACACCATATATTTT. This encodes CASSAGNTIYF.

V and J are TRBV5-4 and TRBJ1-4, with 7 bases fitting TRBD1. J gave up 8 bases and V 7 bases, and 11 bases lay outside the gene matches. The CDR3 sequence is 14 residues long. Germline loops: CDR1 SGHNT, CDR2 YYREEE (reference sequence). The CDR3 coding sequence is TGTGCCAGCGGAAAACAGGGGCTTGGGGAAAAACTGTTTTTT. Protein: CASGKQGLGEKLFF.

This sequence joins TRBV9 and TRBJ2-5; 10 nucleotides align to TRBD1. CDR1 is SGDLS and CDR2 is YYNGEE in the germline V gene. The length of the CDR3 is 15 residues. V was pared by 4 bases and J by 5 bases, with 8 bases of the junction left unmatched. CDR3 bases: TGTGCCAGCAGCCCCCGGACAGGGGGAAGCGAGACCCAGTACTTC. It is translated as CASSPRTGGSETQYF.

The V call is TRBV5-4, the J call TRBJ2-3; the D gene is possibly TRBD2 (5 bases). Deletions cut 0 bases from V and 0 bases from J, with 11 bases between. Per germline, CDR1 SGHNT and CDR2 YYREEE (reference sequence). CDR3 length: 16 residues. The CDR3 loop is CASSLEGRTSTDTQYF. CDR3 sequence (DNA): TGTGCCAGCAGCTTGGAAGGCAGGACTAGCACAGATACGCAGTATTTT.

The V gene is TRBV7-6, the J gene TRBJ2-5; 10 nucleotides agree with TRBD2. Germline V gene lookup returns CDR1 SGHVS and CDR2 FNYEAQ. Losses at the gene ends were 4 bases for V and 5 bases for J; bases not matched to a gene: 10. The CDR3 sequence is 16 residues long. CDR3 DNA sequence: TGTGCCAGCAGCTCCCCCGCAGCGGGAGGGGGGGAGACCCAGTACTTC. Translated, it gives CASSSPAAGGGETQYF.

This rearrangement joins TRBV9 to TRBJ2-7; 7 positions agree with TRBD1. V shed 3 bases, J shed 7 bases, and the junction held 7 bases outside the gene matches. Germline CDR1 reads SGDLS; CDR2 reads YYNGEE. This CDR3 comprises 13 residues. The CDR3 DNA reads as TGTGCCAGCAGCGCAGGGACAGTGGGAGAGCAGTACTTC. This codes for CASSAGTVGEQYF.

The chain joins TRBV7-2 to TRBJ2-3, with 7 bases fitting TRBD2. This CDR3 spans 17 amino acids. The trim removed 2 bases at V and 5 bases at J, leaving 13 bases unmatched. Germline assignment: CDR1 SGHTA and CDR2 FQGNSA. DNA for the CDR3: TGTGCCAGCAGCTTACGCAAAGAGGGAGGGCCGAGAGATACGCAGTATTTT. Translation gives CASSLRKEGGPRDTQYF.

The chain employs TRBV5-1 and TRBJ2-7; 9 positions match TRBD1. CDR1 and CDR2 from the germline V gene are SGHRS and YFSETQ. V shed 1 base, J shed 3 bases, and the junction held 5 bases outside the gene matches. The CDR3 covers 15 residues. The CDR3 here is CASSLTGQGFYEQYF. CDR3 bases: TGCGCCAGCAGCTTGACGGGACAGGGTTTCTACGAGCAGTACTTC.

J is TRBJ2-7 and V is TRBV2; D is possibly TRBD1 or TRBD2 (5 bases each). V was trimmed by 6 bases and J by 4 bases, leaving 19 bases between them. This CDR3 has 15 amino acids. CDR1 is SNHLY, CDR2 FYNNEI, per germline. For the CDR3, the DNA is TGTGCCAGCAGGCTGACACCGCAGTGGGGGTACGAGCAGTACTTC. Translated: CASRLTPQWGYEQYF.

The CDR3 sequence is CASTPFTGGDGSPLHF. In DNA, the CDR3 is TGTGCCAGCACTCCTTTTACAGGGGGCGATGGTTCACCCCTCCACTTT. This chain uses TRBV28 with TRBJ1-6, with 9 bases identical to TRBD1. Unmatched junction bases numbered 13, after V lost 7 bases and J lost 9 bases. CDR1 MDHEN and CDR2 SYDVKM come from the germline V gene. The CDR3 is 16 residues long.

CDR3 protein: CASSFSPDASTDTQYF. The CDR3 DNA is TGCGCCAGCAGCTTTTCGCCAGACGCTAGCACAGATACGCAGTATTTT. The chain recombines TRBV5-1 with TRBJ2-3; no clear D gene. Trimming removed 2 bases at V and 0 bases at J, with 13 bases between. Per germline, CDR1 SGHRS and CDR2 YFSETQ. The CDR3 spans 16 residues. The variable domain in full, with the rest retrieved from reference TRBV5-1 and TRBJ2-3, is KAGVTQTPRYLIKTRGQQVTLSCSPISGHRSVSWYQQTPGQGLQFLFEYFSETQRNKGNFPGRFSGRQFSNSRSEMNVSTLELGDSALYLCASSFSPDASTDTQYFGPGTRLTVL.

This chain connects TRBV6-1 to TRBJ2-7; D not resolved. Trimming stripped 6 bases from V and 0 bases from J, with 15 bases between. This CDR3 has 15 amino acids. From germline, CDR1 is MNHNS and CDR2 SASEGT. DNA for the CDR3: TGTGCCAGCAGGCCACAAGTTACTTTCTCCTACGAGCAGTACTTC. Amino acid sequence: CASRPQVTFSYEQYF.

The CDR3 coding sequence is TGTGCCAGCAGCTTACTGACAGGGGGCTCTGGCTATGGCTACACCTTC. Its translation is CASSLLTGGSGYGYTF. The gene calls are TRBV7-9 and TRBJ1-2; TRBD1 agrees at 10 bases. The V and J ends lost 2 bases and 4 bases, in that order; junction bases with no gene match: 7. Germline CDR1 and CDR2: SEHNR and FQNEAQ (reference sequence). The CDR3 consists of 16 residues.

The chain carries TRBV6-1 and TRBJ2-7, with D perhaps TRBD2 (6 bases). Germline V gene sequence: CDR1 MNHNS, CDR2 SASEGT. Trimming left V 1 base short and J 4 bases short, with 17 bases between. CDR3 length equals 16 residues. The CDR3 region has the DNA TGTGCCAGCAGTGAAGTTGGGGGGACCGGGTTATACGAGCAGTACTTC. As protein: CASSEVGGTGLYEQYF.

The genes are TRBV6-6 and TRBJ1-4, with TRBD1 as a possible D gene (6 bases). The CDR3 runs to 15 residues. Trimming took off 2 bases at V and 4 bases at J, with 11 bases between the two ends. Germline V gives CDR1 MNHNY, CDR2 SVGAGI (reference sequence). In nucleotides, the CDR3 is TGTGCCAGCAGTTACAACGGGGGCTTTAATGAAAAACTGTTTTTT. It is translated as CASSYNGGFNEKLFF.